This T cell receptor beta chain was sequenced for a study of T cell responses to AZD1222 COVID-19 vaccine. Study-wide findings and caveats: Nearly half of spike-specific TCRs reportedly target unmutated variant regions. Donors were largely white British and mainly female; clonal diversity was possibly underestimated. Vaccine-associated CD4 TCRs spanned spike, dominant at 160-218 and 743-854. Spike-specific TCR breadth and depth both grew after two AZD1222 doses.

In the case of this clone: Its cognate antigen is unknown.

V gave up 0 bases and J gave up 2 bases, with 11 bases separating them. Per the germline V gene, CDR1 is SGHDT and CDR2 is YYEEEE. The CDR3 is 15 amino acids. Clones were read by immunoSEQ multiplex PCR, and TCRdb kept only the in-frame ones, dropping some. Of 110,000 to 150,000 clones in the sample, roughly 93% were seen once. The TCR comes from an adult who had recovered from COVID-19. The chain carries TRBV5-6 and TRBJ2-5; D might be TRBD2 (6 bases). Material: peripheral blood, obtained after recovery from COVID-19. For the CDR3, the DNA is TGTGCCAGCAGCTTGGAGACTAGAGGGCAAGAGACCCAGTACTTC. As protein: CASSLETRGQETQYF.